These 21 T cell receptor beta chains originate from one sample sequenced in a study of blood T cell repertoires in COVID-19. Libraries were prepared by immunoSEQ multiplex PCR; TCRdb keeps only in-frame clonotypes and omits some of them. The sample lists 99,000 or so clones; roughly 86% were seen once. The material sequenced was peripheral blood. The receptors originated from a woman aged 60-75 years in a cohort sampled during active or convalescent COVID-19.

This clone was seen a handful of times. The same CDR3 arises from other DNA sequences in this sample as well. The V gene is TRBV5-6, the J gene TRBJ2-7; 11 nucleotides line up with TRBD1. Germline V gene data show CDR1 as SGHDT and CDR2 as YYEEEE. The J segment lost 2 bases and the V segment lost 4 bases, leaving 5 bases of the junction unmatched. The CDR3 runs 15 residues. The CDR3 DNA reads TGTGCCAGCAGCGCCGGACAGGGGGCCCCCTACGAGCAGTACTTC. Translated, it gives CASSAGQGAPYEQYF.

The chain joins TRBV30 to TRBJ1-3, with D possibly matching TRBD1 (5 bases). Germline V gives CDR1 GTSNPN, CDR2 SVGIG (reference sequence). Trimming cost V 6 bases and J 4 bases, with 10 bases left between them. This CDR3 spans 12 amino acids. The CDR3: CACSEGGNTIYF. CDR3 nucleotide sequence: TGTGCCTGTTCGGAGGGGGGAAACACCATATATTTT.

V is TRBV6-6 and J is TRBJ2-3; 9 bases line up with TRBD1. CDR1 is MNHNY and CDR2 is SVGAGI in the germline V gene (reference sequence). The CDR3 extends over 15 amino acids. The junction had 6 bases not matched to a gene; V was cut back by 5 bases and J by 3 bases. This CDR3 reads CASSTGTGLTDTQYF. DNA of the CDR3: TGTGCCAGCAGTACCGGGACAGGGCTAACAGATACGCAGTATTTT.

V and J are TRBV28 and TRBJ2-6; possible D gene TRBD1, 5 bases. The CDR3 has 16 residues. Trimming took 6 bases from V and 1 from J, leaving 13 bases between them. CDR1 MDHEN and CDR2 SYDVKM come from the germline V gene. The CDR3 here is CASSLPAGSGANVLTF. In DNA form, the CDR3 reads TGTGCCAGCAGCCTCCCGGCAGGGTCTGGGGCCAACGTCCTGACTTTC.

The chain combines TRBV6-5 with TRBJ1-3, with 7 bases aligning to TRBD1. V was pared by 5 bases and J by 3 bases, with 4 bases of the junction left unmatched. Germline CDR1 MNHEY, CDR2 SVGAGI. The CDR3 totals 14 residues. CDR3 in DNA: TGTGCCAGCAGTCAGACAGGGAGTGGAAACACCATATATTTT. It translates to CASSQTGSGNTIYF.

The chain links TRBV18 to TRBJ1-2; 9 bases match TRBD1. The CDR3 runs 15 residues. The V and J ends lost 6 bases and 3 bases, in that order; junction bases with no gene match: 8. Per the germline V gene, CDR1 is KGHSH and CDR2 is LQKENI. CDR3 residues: CASSQWGQGDYGYTF. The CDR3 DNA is TGTGCCAGCTCCCAATGGGGACAGGGAGACTATGGCTACACCTTC.

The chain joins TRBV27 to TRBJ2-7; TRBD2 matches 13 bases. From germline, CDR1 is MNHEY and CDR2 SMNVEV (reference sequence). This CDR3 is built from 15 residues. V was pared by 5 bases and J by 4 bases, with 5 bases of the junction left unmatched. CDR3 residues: CASSGRLAGGYEQYF. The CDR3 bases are TGTGCCAGCAGTGGGAGACTAGCGGGAGGATACGAGCAGTACTTC.

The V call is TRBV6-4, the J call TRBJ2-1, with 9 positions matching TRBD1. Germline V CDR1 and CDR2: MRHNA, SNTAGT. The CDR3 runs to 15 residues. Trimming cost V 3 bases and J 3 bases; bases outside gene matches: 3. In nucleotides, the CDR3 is TGTGCCAGCAGTGAGGGGGGACAGGGCTACAATGAGCAGTTCTTC. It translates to CASSEGGQGYNEQFF.

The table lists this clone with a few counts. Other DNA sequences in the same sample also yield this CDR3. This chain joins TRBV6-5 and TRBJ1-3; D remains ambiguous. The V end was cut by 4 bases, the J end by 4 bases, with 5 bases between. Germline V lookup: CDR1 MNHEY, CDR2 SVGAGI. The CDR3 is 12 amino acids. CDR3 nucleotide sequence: TGTGCCAGCAGTTCTCAGGGAAACACCATATATTTT. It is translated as CASSSQGNTIYF.

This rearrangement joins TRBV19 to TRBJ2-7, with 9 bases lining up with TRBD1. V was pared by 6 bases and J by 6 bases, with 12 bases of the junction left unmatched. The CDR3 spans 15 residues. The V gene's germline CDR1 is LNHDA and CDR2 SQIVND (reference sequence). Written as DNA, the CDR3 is TGTGCCAGTAGAAACACCGGGACAGGGTACAGCGAGCAGTACTTC. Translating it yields CASRNTGTGYSEQYF.

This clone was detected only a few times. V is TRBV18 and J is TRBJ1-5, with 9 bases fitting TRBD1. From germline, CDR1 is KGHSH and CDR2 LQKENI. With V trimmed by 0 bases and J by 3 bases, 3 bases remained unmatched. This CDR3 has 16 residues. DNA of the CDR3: TGTGCCAGCTCACCACCGGGACAGGGCGTCAATCAGCCCCAGCATTTT. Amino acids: CASSPPGQGVNQPQHF.

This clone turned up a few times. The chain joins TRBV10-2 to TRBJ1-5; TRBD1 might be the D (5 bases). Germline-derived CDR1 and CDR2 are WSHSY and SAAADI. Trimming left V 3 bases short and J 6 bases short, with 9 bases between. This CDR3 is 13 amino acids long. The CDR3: CASSEQVPQPQHF. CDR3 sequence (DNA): TGCGCCAGCAGTGAACAGGTTCCTCAGCCCCAGCATTTT.

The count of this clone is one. CDR3 in amino acids: CASSSTSGQSYEQYF. The CDR3 coding sequence is TGTGCCAGCAGCTCGACTAGCGGGCAGTCCTACGAGCAGTACTTC. The chain has TRBV5-4 and TRBJ2-7, with 10 bases fitting TRBD2. V gave up 3 bases and J gave up 1 base; unmatched junction bases: 4. Germline CDR1 is SGHNT and CDR2 is YYREEE (reference sequence). This CDR3 comprises 15 residues.

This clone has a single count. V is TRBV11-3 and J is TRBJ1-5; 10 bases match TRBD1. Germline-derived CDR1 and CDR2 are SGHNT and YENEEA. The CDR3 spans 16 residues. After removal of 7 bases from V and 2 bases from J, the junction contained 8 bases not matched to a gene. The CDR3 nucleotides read TGTGCCAGCACCCAGACAGGGGGCGTTGGCAATCAGCCCCAGCATTTT. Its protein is CASTQTGGVGNQPQHF.

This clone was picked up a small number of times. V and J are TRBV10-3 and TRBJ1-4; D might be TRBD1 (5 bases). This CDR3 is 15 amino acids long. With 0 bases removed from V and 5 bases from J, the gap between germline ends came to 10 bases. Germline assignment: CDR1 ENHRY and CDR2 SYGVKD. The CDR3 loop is CAISESGGENEKLFF. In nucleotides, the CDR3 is TGTGCCATCAGTGAGTCCGGGGGAGAGAATGAAAAACTGTTTTTT.

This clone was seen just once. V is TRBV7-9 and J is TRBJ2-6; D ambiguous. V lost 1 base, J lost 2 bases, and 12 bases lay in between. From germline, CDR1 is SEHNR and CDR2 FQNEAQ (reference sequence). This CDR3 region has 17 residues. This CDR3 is CASSLVPGLAGANVLTF. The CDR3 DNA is TGTGCCAGCAGCTTAGTCCCAGGATTGGCTGGGGCCAACGTCCTGACTTTC.

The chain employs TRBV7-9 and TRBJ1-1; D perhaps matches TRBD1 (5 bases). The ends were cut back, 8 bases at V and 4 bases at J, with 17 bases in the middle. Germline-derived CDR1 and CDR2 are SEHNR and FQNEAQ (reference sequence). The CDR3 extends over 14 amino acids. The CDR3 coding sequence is TGTGCCAGCGGACCTGCGGGACGGTTCACTGAAGCTTTCTTT. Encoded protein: CASGPAGRFTEAFF. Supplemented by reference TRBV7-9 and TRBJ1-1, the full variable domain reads DTGVSQNPRHKITKRGQNVTFRCDPISEHNRLYWYRQTLGQGPEFLTYFQNEAQLEKSRLLSDRFSAERPKGSFSTLEIQRTEQGDSAMYLCASGPAGRFTEAFFGQGTRLTVV.

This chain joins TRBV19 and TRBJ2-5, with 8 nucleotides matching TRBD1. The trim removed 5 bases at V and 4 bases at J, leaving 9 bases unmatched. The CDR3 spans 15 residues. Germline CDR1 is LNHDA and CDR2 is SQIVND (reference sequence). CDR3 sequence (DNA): TGTGCCAGTAGTCCACGGGGACAGGTGCGAGAGACCCAGTACTTC. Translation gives CASSPRGQVRETQYF. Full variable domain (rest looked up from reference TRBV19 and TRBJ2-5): DGGITQSPKYLFRKEGQNVTLSCEQNLNHDAMYWYRQDPGQGLRLIYYSQIVNDFQKGDIAEGYSVSREKKESFPLTVTSAQKNPTAFYLCASSPRGQVRETQYFGPGTRLLVL.

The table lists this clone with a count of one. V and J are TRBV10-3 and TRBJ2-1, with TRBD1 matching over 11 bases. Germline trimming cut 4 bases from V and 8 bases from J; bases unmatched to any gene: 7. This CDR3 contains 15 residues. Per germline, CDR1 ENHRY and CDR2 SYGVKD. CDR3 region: CAISAQGQGVDEQFF. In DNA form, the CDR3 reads TGTGCCATCAGTGCTCAGGGACAGGGGGTCGATGAGCAGTTCTTC.

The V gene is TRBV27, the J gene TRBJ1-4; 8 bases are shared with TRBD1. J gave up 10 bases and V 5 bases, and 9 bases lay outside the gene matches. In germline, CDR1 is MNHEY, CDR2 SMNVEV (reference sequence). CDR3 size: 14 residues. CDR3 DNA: TGTGCCAGCAGTCCGTATTCAGGGGGCGGAAAACTGTTTTTT. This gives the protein CASSPYSGGGKLFF.

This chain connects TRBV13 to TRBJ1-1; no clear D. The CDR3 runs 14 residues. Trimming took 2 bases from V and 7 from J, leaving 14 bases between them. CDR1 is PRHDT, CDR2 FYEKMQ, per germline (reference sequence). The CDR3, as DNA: TGTGCCAGCAGCTTACACGAGCCCACCCTTGAAGCTTTCTTT. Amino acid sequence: CASSLHEPTLEAFF.